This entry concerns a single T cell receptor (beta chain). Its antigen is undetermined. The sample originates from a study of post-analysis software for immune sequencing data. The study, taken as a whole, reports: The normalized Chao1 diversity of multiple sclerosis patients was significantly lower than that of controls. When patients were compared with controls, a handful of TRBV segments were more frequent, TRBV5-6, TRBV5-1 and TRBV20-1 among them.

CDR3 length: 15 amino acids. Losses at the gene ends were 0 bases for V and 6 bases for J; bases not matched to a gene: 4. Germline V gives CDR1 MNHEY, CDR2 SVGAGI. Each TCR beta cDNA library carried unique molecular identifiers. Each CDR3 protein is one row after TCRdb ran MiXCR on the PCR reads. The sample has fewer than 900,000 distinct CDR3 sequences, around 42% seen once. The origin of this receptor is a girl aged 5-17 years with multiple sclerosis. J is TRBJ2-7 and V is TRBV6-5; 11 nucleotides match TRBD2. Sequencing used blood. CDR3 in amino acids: CASSYSGTSGGEQYF. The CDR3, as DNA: TGTGCCAGCAGTTACTCGGGGACTAGCGGCGGCGAGCAGTACTTC.